This T cell receptor (beta chain) comes out of a study of radiation and T cells in renal cell carcinoma. Time point described: baseline pretreatment blood. Indicated treatment: 15 Gy SBRT to primary tumor, nephrectomy 4 weeks later. Serial blood draws occurred at baseline and 2 and 4 weeks post-SBRT. Clear cell pathology was present in this patient's renal cell carcinoma. Germline trimming cut 0 bases from V and 1 base from J; bases unmatched to any gene: 6. Germline assignment: CDR1 SGDLS and CDR2 YYNGEE. The CDR3 is 17 residues long. Worth noting for this clone: Its specificity is not known.

Sequencing was performed with immunoSEQ multiplex PCR; in TCRdb, only in-frame clones are kept and a portion is missing. In the table there are approximately 140,000 clones, roughly 80% of which are singletons. Study observations and caveats: From baseline, blood top tumor clonotypes peaked at 2 weeks post-radiation. No pretreatment tumor biopsies were available for baseline clonotypes.

The clonotype originates from a woman aged 50 to 60 with renal cell carcinoma. Material: blood, obtained from a patient whose treatment included radiotherapy and nephrectomy. V gene TRBV9 combines with J gene TRBJ1-5; the match to TRBD1 covers 8 bases. In nucleotides, the CDR3 is TGTGCCAGCAGCGTAGTGGGACAGGACCCAAGCAATCAGCCCCAGCATTTT. Translation: CASSVVGQDPSNQPQHF.